This TCR beta chain was observed in a study of T cells in Graves' hyperthyroidism and ophthalmopathy. The TCR beta CDR3 regions underwent amplification using RNA transcripts as the source. HTBI primers drove first-round RT-PCR of the TCR CDR3. TCRdb analysed the multiplex PCR reads with MiXCR anew, one entry per CDR3 protein. In the table there are approximately 560,000 distinct CDR3 sequences, more than 15% of which are singletons. The CDR3 consists of 15 residues. Trimming took off 3 bases at V and 7 bases at J, with 13 bases between the two ends. Germline loops: CDR1 MNHEY, CDR2 SMNVEV (reference sequence). General study findings and limits: Blood also showed most of the thyroid clonotypes that were expanded above 0.001.

The table lists this clonotype with many counts. Its specificity is unknown. The source of this sequence is a woman in her 30s with Graves' hyperthyroidism. The V call is TRBV27, the J call TRBJ1-6, with D tentatively TRBD1 (6 bases). Specimen: blood. This chain's CDR3 is CASSLGGARNSPLHF. In DNA form, the CDR3 reads TGTGCCAGCAGTTTGGGGGGCGCGCGGAATTCACCCCTCCACTTT.